The clone carrying this T cell receptor (beta chain) was recorded many times. This sample stems from a study of response to subunit inactivated influenza vaccine. CDR3 size: 13 residues. Germline V lookup: CDR1 DFQATT, CDR2 SNEGSKA (reference sequence). J was trimmed by 2 bases and V by 7 bases; bases with no gene match: 6. One entry per CDR3 protein, called by TCRdb with MiXCR from the RT-PCR reads. The sample yields 530,000 or so distinct CDR3 sequences, around 15% seen once. This chain connects TRBV20-1 to TRBJ2-5; 8 bases align to TRBD1. Sequenced here: PBMCs from blood, sampled approximately 12 days after vaccination. The sequence was collected from a man in his forties or fifties who received an inactivated influenza vaccine. CDR3 sequence: CSGRQGAQETQYF. CDR3 in DNA: TGCAGTGGGAGGCAGGGGGCTCAAGAGACCCAGTACTTC.